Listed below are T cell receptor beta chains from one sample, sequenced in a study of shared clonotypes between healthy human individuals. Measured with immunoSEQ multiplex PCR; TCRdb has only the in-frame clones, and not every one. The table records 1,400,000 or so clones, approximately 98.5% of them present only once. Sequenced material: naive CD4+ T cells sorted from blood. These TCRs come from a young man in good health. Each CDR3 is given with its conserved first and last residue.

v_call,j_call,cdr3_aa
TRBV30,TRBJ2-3,CAWSWGAATDTQYF
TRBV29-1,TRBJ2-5,CSVGQSQETQYF
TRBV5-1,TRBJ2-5,CASSLGDKQETQYF
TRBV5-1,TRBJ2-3,CASSLALDTGADTQYF
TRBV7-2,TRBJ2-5,CASSFLEGRETQYF
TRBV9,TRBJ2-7,CASSVGGRVGVSEQYF
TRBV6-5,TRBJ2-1,CASRELRSSYNEQFF
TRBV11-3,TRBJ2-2,CASSAAGTNTGELFF
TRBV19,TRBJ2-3,CASSIGRAGTSGRTDTQYF
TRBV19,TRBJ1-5,CASSILGDQTGHSNQPQHF